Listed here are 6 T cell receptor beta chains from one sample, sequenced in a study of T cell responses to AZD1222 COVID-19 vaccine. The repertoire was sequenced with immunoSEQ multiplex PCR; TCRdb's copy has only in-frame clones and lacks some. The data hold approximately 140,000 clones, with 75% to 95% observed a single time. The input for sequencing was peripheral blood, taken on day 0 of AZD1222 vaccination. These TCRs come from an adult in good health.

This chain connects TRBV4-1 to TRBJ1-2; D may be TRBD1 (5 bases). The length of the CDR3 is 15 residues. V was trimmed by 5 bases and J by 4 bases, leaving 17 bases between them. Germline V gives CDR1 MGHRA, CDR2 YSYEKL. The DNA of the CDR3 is TGCGCCAGCAGCACTCGGGGCAGGAGCGGCTATGGCTACACCTTC. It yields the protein CASSTRGRSGYGYTF.

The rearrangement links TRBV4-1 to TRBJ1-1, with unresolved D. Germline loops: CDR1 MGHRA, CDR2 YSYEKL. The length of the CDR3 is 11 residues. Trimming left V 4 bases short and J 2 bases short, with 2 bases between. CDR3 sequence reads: CASSRNTEAFF. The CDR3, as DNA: TGCGCCAGCAGCCGAAACACTGAAGCTTTCTTT.

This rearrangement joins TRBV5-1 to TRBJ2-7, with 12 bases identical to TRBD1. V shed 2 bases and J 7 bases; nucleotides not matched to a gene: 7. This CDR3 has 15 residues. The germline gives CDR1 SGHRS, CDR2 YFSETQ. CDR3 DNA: TGCGCCAGCAGCTTTACGGGACAGGGGGCGGGTGAGCAGTACTTC. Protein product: CASSFTGQGAGEQYF. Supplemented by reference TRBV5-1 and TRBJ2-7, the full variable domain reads KAGVTQTPRYLIKTRGQQVTLSCSPISGHRSVSWYQQTPGQGLQFLFEYFSETQRNKGNFPGRFSGRQFSNSRSEMNVSTLELGDSALYLCASSFTGQGAGEQYFGPGTRLTVT.

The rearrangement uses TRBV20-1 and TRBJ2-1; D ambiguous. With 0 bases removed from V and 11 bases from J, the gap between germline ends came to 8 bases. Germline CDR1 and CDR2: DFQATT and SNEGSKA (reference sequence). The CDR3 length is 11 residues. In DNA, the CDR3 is TGCAGTGCTAGAGATCAACGCCAGCAGTTCTTC. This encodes CSARDQRQQFF.

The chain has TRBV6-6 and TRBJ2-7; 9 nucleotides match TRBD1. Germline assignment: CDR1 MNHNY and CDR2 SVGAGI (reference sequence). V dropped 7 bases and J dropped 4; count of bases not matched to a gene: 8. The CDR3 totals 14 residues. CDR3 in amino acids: CASTPRQGGYEQYF. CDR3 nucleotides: TGTGCCAGCACTCCTCGACAGGGGGGGTACGAGCAGTACTTC.

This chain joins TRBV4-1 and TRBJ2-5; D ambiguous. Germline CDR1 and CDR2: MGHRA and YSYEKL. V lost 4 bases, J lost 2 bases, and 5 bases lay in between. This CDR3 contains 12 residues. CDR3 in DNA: TGCGCCAGCAGCCGACCTCAAGAGACCCAGTACTTC. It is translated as CASSRPQETQYF.